This TCR beta chain emerged from a study of Ad26.COV2.S vaccination and SARS-CoV-2 variants. Treatment: approximately 18 received Ad26.COV2.S at low or high dose, single or two shots; 5 received placebo; per-sample allocation not given. Day 63 after the first vaccine or placebo injection was the time point for sampling. Clones were read by immunoSEQ multiplex PCR, and TCRdb kept only the in-frame ones, dropping some. Altogether about 460,000 clones are present, 89% being singletons, with the ten largest covering around 1.8%. V lost 3 bases and J lost 0, with 14 bases in between. This CDR3 has 16 amino acids. Looked up from germline, CDR1 is MGHDK and CDR2 is SYGVNS.

Sequencing was performed on peripheral blood, taken in a trial of Ad26.COV2.S vaccine versus placebo. This rearrangement joins TRBV25-1 to TRBJ2-5; D remains ambiguous. The source of this sequence is a person between 18 and 60 years old who received the Ad26.COV2.S COVID-19 vaccine or a placebo. CDR3 amino acids: CASSDVGMTYQETQYF. The CDR3 region has the DNA TGTGCCAGCAGTGATGTGGGCATGACATACCAAGAGACCCAGTACTTC.